The rows below give T cell receptor beta chains drawn from one sample of a study of T cells in localized non-small cell lung cancer. The assay was immunoSEQ multiplex PCR, and TCRdb's table has in-frame clones only and misses some. The sample contains 9,500 to 14,000 clones, roughly 29% of which appear only once. Sequences were derived from lung tumor tissue, sampled before any cancer treatment. The receptors derive from a man between 40 and 70 years old with stage I lung adenocarcinoma. Each CDR3 is given with its conserved first and last residue. D genes are given only for firm matches. Clone size appears in some rows only: once, few, many, or a class for an expanded clone.

clone_size d_call j_call v_call cdr3_aa cdr3_nt
few - TRBJ1-2 TRBV11-3 CASSLGGLGNYGYTF TGTGCCAGCAGCTTGGGAGGCCTCGGTAACTATGGCTACACCTTC
- - TRBJ1-1 TRBV9 CASSVFGQGSDKAFF TGTGCCAGCAGCGTATTTGGGCAGGGCTCCGATAAAGCTTTCTTT
few TRBD1 TRBJ1-1 TRBV6-8 CASSYSGTGKTEAFF TGTGCCAGCAGTTACTCAGGGACAGGGAAGACTGAAGCTTTCTTT
few - TRBJ1-4 TRBV18 CASSPGGSGEKLFF TGTGCCAGCTCACCAGGGGGCTCGGGAGAAAAACTGTTTTTT
few TRBD1 TRBJ2-2 TRBV6-8 CAINTGQGTGELFF TGTGCCATCAACACGGGACAGGGGACCGGGGAGCTGTTTTTT
- - TRBJ2-2 TRBV18 CASSPYGQGGTGELFF TGTGCCAGCTCACCATATGGCCAGGGCGGCACCGGGGAGCTGTTTTTT
few TRBD1 TRBJ1-1 TRBV9 CASSGIQGLITEAFF TGTGCCAGCAGCGGCATACAGGGGCTCATCACTGAAGCTTTCTTT
few TRBD1 TRBJ1-1 TRBV30 CAWNVGTGGEAFF TGTGCCTGGAACGTCGGAACAGGGGGTGAAGCTTTCTTT
few TRBD1 TRBJ1-2 TRBV9 CASILNRDSFYGYTF TGTGCCAGCATCCTTAACCGGGACAGCTTCTATGGCTACACCTTC
few - TRBJ1-1 TRBV7-2 CASSSQGGTQAFF TGTGCCAGCAGCTCCCAAGGGGGGACCCAAGCTTTCTTT
- - TRBJ2-7 TRBV9 CASSAFSQGLGEQYF TGTGCCAGCAGCGCCTTTTCCCAGGGTTTGGGGGAGCAGTACTTC
- - TRBJ2-7 TRBV6-8 CASMGDGWYEQYF TGTGCCAGCATGGGGGATGGGTGGTACGAGCAGTACTTC
few - TRBJ2-1 TRBV18 CASSPDSAPRRFSASYNEQFF TGTGCCAGCTCACCAGACTCCGCCCCTAGGCGATTTAGTGCCTCCTACAATGAGCAGTTCTTC
- TRBD1 TRBJ2-7 TRBV9 CASSEGTGDEQYF TGTGCCAGCAGTGAAGGGACAGGGGACGAGCAGTACTTC
- - TRBJ2-7 TRBV6-7 CASGSSYEQYF TGTGCCAGTGGAAGCTCCTACGAGCAGTACTTC
few - TRBJ1-1 TRBV6-8 CASTGYFEDTEAFF TGTGCCAGCACCGGGTATTTCGAGGACACTGAAGCTTTCTTT
few - TRBJ2-6 TRBV6-8 CAVGVVGANVLTF TGTGCCGTCGGGGTTGTTGGGGCCAACGTCCTGACTTTC
few TRBD2 TRBJ2-5 TRBV29-1 CSARWGSSGGAWGQETQYF TGCAGCGCCCGATGGGGCTCTAGCGGGGGGGCCTGGGGCCAAGAGACCCAGTACTTC
many - TRBJ1-2 TRBV11-3 CASSLISGGQVYGYTF TGTGCCAGCAGCTTGATCTCGGGGGGGCAGGTCTATGGCTACACCTTC
- - TRBJ1-2 TRBV15 CATSREGGDYGYTF TGTGCCACCAGCCGGGAGGGGGGAGACTATGGCTACACCTTC
- - TRBJ2-4 TRBV29-1 CSVEALAKNIQYF TGCAGCGTGGAGGCGTTAGCCAAAAACATTCAGTACTTC
- TRBD1 TRBJ1-1 TRBV5-1 CASSRPTGTNTEAFF TGCGCCAGCAGCAGACCGACAGGGACGAACACTGAAGCTTTCTTT
- - TRBJ2-2 TRBV12-5 CASGSSTGLAYTGELFF TGTGCTAGTGGTTCCTCCACCGGACTTGCATACACCGGGGAGCTGTTTTTT
- - TRBJ1-3 TRBV19 CASSIRDLTSGNTIYF TGTGCCAGTAGCATCAGGGACCTAACCTCTGGAAACACCATATATTTT
few - TRBJ1-1 TRBV9 CASSGSGTGAFF TGTGCCAGCAGCGGTTCCGGGACGGGAGCTTTCTTT
large - TRBJ1-2 TRBV19 CASTSGNSRSAYGYTF TGTGCCAGTACTTCAGGGAACTCTCGATCCGCCTATGGCTACACCTTC
- - TRBJ1-2 TRBV9 CASSPSENYGYTF TGTGCCAGCAGCCCTAGTGAAAACTATGGCTACACCTTC
few - TRBJ2-1 TRBV9 CASSPELMLSNEQFF TGTGCCAGCAGCCCCGAGCTTATGCTGTCCAATGAGCAGTTCTTC
- TRBD2 TRBJ2-1 TRBV7-7 CASSLGTSGGHEQFF TGTGCCAGCAGCTTAGGAACTAGCGGGGGCCATGAGCAGTTCTTC
- - TRBJ2-1 TRBV19 CASSPGASSYNEQFF TGTGCCAGTAGTCCTGGTGCGAGCTCCTACAATGAGCAGTTCTTC
few - TRBJ1-1 TRBV11-3 CASSYKWQLGTEAFF TGTGCCAGCAGCTACAAGTGGCAGCTAGGGACTGAAGCTTTCTTT
few - TRBJ2-5 TRBV30 CAWSVPGGLQETQYF TGTGCCTGGAGTGTACCGGGGGGCCTCCAAGAGACCCAGTACTTC
few - TRBJ1-1 TRBV11-3 CASSLGTGMNTEAFF TGTGCCAGCAGCTTGGGAACAGGCATGAACACTGAAGCTTTCTTT
- - TRBJ1-2 TRBV19 CASSTYGGYTF TGTGCCAGTAGTACTTACGGGGGCTACACCTTC
few - TRBJ1-5 TRBV6-8 CASTIDSNQPQHF TGTGCCAGCACGATCGATAGCAATCAGCCCCAGCATTTT
many - TRBJ1-2 TRBV11-3 CASSLGTAETYGYTF TGTGCCAGCAGCTTGGGAACAGCGGAGACTTATGGCTACACCTTC